The 4 T cell receptor beta chains in this list originate from one sample, sequenced in a study of cytotoxic CD8 clonotypes in ibrutinib-treated CLL. The data were produced by immunoSEQ multiplex PCR, yet TCRdb's version contains in-frame clones alone and is incomplete. This sample yields some 290,000 clones, of which 80% are seen a single time; approximately 7% belongs to the top ten. The sequencing used PBMCs, collected before ibrutinib treatment. These receptors were taken from a human donor with chronic lymphocytic leukemia.

The chain recombines TRBV5-4 with TRBJ1-2; 7 positions match TRBD1. The CDR3 is made up of 15 amino acids. J was trimmed by 4 bases and V by 3 bases; bases with no gene match: 9. The germline V gene has CDR1 SGHNT and CDR2 YYREEE (reference sequence). CDR3 nucleotide sequence: TGTGCCAGCAGCTCTGGGACAGCCGGGGGCTATGGCTACACCTTC. Translation: CASSSGTAGGYGYTF. Looking up the rest from reference TRBV5-4 and TRBJ1-2 gives the full variable domain: ETGVTQSPTHLIKTRGQQVTLRCSSQSGHNTVSWYQQALGQGPQFIFQYYREEENGRGNFPPRFSGLQFPNYSSELNVNALELDDSALYLCASSSGTAGGYGYTFGSGTRLTVV.

A few counts support this clone. J is TRBJ1-2 and V is TRBV25-1; D ambiguous. Trimming stripped 0 bases from V and 11 bases from J, with 10 bases between. The length of the CDR3 is 12 residues. Germline V gene sequence: CDR1 MGHDK, CDR2 SYGVNS. CDR3 sequence (DNA): TGTGCCAGCAGTGAATATTCGGGTTTTTACACCTTC. Its translation: CASSEYSGFYTF.

This chain joins TRBV12-2 and TRBJ2-3; the table's D call of TRBD2 was not tested on the DNA. TRBV12-2 is shown as a pseudogene. This CDR3 has 17 residues. CDR3 loop: CASRPGGWETSPDTQYF. The CDR3 DNA sequence: TGTGCAAGTCGCCCGGGAGGATGGGAGACCTCCCCGGATACGCAGTATTTT.

V is TRBV28 and J is TRBJ2-7; D is undetermined. Per the germline V gene, CDR1 is MDHEN and CDR2 is SYDVKM. The CDR3 is made up of 14 amino acids. V dropped 3 bases and J dropped 3 bases, with 12 bases sitting between them. The CDR3 loop reads CASSFRKGYYEQYF. The DNA of the CDR3 is TGTGCCAGCAGTTTCCGCAAGGGTTACTACGAGCAGTACTTC.